The TCR beta chain described here comes from a study of blood T cell repertoires in COVID-19. For the study at large: Researchers got acute and convalescent COVID-19 samples from the United States, Italy and Spain.

In the source study's methods: Estimated nucleated cell counts came from reference gene primer amplification. The method was immunoSEQ multiplex PCR; TCRdb's version includes in-frame clones alone and lacks a portion of them. V and J calls plus clone size are reproduced from that table; the DNA served to infer D and trimming. The repertoire consists of fewer than 500,000 clones, with about four fifths occurring once and the leading ten covering 1.1%. V gave up 2 bases and J gave up 0 bases, with 10 bases separating them. Germline loops: CDR1 MNHEY, CDR2 SVGAGI. This CDR3 region has 16 residues. What was sequenced was peripheral blood. This chain joins TRBV6-5 and TRBJ1-4, with D maybe TRBD1 (6 bases). The sequence came from a human donor with acute or convalescent COVID-19. The donor label of this sample is uncertain. The CDR3 DNA sequence: TGTGCCAGCAGTTACGACAGGAGCGCAACTAATGAAAAACTGTTTTTT. It is translated as CASSYDRSATNEKLFF.